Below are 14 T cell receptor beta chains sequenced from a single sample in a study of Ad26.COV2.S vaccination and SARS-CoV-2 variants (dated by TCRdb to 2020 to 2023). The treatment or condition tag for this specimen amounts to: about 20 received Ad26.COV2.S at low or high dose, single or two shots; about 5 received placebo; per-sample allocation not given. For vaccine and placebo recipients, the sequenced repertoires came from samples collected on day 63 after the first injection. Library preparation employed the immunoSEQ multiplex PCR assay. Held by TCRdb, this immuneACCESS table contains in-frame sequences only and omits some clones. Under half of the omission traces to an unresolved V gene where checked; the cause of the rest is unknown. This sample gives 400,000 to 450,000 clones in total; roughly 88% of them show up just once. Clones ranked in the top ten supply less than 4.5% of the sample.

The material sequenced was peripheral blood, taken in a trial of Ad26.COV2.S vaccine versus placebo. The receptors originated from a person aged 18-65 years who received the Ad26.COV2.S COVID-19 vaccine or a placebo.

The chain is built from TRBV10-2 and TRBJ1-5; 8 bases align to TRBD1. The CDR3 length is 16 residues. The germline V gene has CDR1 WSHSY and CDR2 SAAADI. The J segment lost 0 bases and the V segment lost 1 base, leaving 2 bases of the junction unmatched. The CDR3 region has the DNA TGCGCCAGCAGTGAGTGGACAGGGAATAGCAATCAGCCCCAGCATTTT. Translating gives CASSEWTGNSNQPQHF.

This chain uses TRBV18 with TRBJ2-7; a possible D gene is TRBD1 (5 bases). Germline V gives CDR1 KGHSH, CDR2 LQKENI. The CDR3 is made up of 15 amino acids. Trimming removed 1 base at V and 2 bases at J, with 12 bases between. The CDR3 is CASSPLADTAYEQYF. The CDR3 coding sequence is TGTGCCAGCTCACCACTGGCGGACACTGCCTACGAGCAGTACTTC.

The CDR3 DNA sequence: TGTGCCAGCTCAGGCGACAGGGGGCTCAGGAGCTCCTACGAGCAGTACTTC. Residues: CASSGDRGLRSSYEQYF. This chain joins TRBV7-9 and TRBJ2-7; 10 bases are a match to TRBD1. CDR3 size: 17 residues. After removal of 8 bases from V and 0 bases from J, the junction contained 13 bases not matched to a gene. Germline CDR1 and CDR2: SEHNR and FQNEAQ (reference sequence).

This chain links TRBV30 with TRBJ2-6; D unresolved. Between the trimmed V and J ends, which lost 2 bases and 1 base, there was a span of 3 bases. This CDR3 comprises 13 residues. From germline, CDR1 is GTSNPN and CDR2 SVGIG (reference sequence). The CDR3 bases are TGTGCCTGGAGTTTGTCTGGGGCCAACGTCCTGACTTTC. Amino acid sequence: CAWSLSGANVLTF.

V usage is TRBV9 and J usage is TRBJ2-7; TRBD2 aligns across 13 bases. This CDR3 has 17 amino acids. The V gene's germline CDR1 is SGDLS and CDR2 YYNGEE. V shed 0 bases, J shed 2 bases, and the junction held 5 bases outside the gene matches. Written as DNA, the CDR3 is TGTGCCAGCAGCGTAGGGGGACTAGCGGGACCCCCCTACGAGCAGTACTTC. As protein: CASSVGGLAGPPYEQYF.

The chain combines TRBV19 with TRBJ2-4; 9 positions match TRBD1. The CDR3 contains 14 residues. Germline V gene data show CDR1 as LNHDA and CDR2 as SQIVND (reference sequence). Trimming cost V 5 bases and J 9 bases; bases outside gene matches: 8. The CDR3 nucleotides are TGTGCCAGTAGTCGGCGGACAGGGGATGGCATTCAGTACTTC. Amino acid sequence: CASSRRTGDGIQYF.

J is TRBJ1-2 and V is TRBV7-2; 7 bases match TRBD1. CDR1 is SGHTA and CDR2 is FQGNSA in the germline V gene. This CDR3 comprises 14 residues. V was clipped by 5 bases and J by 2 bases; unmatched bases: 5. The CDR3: CASSPRGINYGYTF. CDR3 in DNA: TGTGCCAGCAGCCCCAGGGGGATCAACTATGGCTACACCTTC.

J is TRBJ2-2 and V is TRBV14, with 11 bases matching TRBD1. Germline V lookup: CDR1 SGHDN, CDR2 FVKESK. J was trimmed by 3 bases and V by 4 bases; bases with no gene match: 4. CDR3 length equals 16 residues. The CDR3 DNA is TGTGCCAGCAGCCGGGACAGGGGGTTTGACACCGGGGAGCTGTTTTTT. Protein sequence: CASSRDRGFDTGELFF.

CDR3 region: CASSLGTSEYNEQFF. The CDR3 DNA reads TGTGCCAGCAGCTTAGGGACTAGCGAGTACAATGAGCAGTTCTTC. The rearrangement uses TRBV7-2 and TRBJ2-1; the match to TRBD2 covers 9 bases. Looked up from germline, CDR1 is SGHTA and CDR2 is FQGNSA. The V segment lost 1 base and the J segment 4 bases; nucleotides outside the gene matches: 2. This CDR3 has 15 amino acids. Looking up the rest from reference TRBV7-2 and TRBJ2-1 gives the full variable domain: GAGVSQSPSNKVTEKGKDVELRCDPISGHTALYWYRQSLGQGLEFLIYFQGNSAPDKSGLPSDRFSAERTGGSVSTLTIQRTQQEDSAVYLCASSLGTSEYNEQFFGPGTRLTVL.

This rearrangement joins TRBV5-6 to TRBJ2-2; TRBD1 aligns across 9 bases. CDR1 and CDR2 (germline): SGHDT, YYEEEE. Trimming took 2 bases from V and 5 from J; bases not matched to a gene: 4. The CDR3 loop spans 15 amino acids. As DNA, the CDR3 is TGTGCCAGCAGCTTTTGGGACAGGGCGACCGGGGAGCTGTTTTTT. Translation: CASSFWDRATGELFF.

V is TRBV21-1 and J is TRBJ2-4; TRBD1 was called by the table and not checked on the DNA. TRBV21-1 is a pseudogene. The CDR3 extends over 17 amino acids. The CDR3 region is CASSKGWQGQGKNIQYF. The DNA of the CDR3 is TGTGCCAGCAGCAAAGGGTGGCAGGGGCAGGGCAAAAACATTCAGTACTTC.

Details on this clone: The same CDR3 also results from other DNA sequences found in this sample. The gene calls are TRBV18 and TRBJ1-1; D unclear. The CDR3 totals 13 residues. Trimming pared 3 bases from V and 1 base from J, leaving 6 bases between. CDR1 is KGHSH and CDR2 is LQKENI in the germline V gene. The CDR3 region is CASSPGSNTEAFF. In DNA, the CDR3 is TGTGCCAGCTCACCTGGGTCGAACACTGAAGCTTTCTTT.

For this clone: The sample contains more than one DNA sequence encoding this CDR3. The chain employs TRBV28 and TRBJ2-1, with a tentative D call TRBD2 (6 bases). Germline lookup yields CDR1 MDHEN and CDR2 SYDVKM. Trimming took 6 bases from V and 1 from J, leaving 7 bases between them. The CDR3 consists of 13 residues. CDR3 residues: CASRGRSYNEQFF. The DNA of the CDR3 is TGTGCCAGCAGAGGGAGGTCCTACAATGAGCAGTTCTTC.

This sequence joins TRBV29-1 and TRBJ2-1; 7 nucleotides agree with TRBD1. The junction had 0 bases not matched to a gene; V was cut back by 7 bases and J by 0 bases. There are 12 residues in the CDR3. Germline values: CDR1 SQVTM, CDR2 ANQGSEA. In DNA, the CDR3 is TGCAGCGGGGACAGCTCCTACAATGAGCAGTTCTTC. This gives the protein CSGDSSYNEQFF.